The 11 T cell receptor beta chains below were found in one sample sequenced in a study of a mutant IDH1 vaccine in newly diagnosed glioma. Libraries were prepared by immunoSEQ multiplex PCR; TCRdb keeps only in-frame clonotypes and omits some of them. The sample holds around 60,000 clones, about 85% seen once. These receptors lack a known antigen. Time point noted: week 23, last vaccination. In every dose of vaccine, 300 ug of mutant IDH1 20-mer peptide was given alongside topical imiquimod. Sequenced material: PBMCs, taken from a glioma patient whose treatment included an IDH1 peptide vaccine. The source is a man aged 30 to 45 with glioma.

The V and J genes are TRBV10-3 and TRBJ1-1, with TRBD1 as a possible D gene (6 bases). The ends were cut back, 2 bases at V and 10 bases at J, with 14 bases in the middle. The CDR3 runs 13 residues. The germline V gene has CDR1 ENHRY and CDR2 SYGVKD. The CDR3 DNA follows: TGTGCCATCAGTGAGGGGACACTCGGGGGAGCTTTCTTT. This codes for CAISEGTLGGAFF.

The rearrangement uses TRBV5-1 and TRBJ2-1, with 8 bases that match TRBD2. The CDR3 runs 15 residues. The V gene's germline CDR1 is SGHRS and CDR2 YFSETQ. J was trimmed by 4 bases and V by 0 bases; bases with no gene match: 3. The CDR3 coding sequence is TGCGCCAGCAGCTTGGAAGCGGGGGTTTACAATGAGCAGTTCTTC. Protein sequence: CASSLEAGVYNEQFF.

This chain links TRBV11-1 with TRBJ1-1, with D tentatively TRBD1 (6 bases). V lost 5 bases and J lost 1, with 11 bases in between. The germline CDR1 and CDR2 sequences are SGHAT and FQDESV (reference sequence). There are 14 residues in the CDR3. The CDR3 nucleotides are TGTGCCAGCAGCACGACAGGCCCGAACACTGAAGCTTTCTTT. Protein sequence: CASSTTGPNTEAFF.

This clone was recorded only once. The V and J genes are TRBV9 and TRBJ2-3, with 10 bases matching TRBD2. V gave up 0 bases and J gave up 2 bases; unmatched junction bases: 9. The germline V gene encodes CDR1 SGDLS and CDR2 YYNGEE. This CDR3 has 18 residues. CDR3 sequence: CASSVARGAGGITDTQYF. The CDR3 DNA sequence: TGTGCCAGCAGCGTAGCTCGGGGAGCGGGGGGGATCACAGATACGCAGTATTTT.

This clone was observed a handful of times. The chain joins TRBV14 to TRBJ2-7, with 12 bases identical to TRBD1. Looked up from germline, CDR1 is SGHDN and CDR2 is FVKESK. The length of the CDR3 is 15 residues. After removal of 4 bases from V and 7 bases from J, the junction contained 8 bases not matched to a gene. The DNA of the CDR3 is TGTGCCAGCAGCCGACCGGGACAGGGGGCATGGGAGCAGTACTTC. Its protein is CASSRPGQGAWEQYF.

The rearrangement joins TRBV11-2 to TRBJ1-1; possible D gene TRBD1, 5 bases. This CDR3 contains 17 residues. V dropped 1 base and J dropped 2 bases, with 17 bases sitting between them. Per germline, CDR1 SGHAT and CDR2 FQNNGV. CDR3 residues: CASSLGYQGGINTEAFF. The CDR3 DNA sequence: TGTGCCAGCAGCTTAGGGTATCAGGGTGGGATAAACACTGAAGCTTTCTTT.

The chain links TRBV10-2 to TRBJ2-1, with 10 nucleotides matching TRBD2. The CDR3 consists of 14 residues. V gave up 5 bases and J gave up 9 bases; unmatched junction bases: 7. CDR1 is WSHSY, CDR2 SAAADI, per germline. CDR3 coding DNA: TGCGCCAGCAGTTCTAGCGGGGGAGCGGTTGAGCAGTTCTTC. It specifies CASSSSGGAVEQFF.

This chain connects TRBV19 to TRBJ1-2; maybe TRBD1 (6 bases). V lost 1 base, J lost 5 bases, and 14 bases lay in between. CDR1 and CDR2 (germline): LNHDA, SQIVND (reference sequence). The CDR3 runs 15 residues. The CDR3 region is CASSIGGQPHYGYTF. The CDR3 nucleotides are TGTGCCAGTAGTATAGGCGGACAGCCTCATTATGGCTACACCTTC.

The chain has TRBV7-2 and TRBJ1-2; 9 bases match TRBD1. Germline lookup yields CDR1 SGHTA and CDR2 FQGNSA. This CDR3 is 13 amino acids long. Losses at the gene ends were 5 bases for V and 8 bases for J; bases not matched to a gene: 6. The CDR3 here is CASSPGQGWGYTF. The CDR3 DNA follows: TGTGCCAGCAGCCCGGGACAGGGATGGGGCTACACCTTC.

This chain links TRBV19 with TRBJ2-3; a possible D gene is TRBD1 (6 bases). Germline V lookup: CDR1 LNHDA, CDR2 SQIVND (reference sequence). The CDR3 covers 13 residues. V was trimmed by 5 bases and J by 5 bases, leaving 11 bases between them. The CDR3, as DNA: TGTGCCAGTAGTTCCAGGACAGTAGATACGCAGTATTTT. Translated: CASSSRTVDTQYF.

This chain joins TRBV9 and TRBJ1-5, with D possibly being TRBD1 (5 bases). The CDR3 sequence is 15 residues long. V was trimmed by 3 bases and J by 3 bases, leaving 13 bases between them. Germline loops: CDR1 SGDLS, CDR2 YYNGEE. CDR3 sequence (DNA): TGTGCCAGCAGCGCCGAGGGGCAGCACAATCAGCCCCAGCATTTT. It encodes CASSAEGQHNQPQHF.